These 14 T cell receptor beta chains originate from one sample sequenced in a study of vaccination effects on CD4 cells after COVID-19. After expansion with viral peptide pools in the ViraFEST assay, antigen-specific CD4+ T cells were sequenced. Following culture for approximately ten days, CD4+ T cells were isolated. Convalescent patients had PCR-confirmed SARS-CoV-2 infection between March and December 2020. The repertoire was sequenced with immunoSEQ multiplex PCR; TCRdb's copy has only in-frame clones and lacks some. The table includes about 70,000 clones, around 70% detected once. Their antigens are not known. The source material was CD4+ T cells from PBMCs cultured with HIV peptides, sampled before COVID-19 vaccination. The subset here: HIV-1 Nef peptide pool negative control/reference culture. The receptors shown here come from a human donor who had a prior SARS-CoV-2 infection.

This rearrangement joins TRBV6-1 to TRBJ2-1, with 15 bases lining up with TRBD2. The CDR3 is 16 amino acids. V lost 4 bases to trimming and J lost 4 bases; unmatched junction nucleotides: 2. Germline values: CDR1 MNHNS, CDR2 SASEGT. This CDR3 is CASSGGLAGGYNEQFF. CDR3 bases: TGTGCCAGCAGTGGGGGACTAGCGGGAGGATACAATGAGCAGTTCTTC.

V gene TRBV6-1 combines with J gene TRBJ2-3; maybe TRBD1 (6 bases). The CDR3 contains 14 residues. Trimming removed 2 bases at V and 6 bases at J, with 12 bases between. CDR1 is MNHNS, CDR2 SASEGT, per germline. CDR3: CASSESEGVDTQYF. The CDR3 bases are TGTGCCAGCAGTGAATCCGAGGGGGTGGATACGCAGTATTTT.

This clone was counted between two and nine times. This chain joins TRBV18 and TRBJ1-4, with D unclear. The germline gives CDR1 KGHSH, CDR2 LQKENI. The V end lost 2 bases, the J end lost 7 bases, and 5 bases lay between the germline ends. The CDR3 extends over 12 amino acids. For the CDR3, the DNA is TGTGCCAGCTCACCAGGGCGTGAAAAACTGTTTTTT. Translating it yields CASSPGREKLFF.

The chain employs TRBV3-1 (or the pseudogene TRBV3-2) and TRBJ2-4, with 9 nucleotides matching TRBD2. The V segment lost 3 bases and the J segment 7 bases; nucleotides outside the gene matches: 13. CDR1 LGHDT and CDR2 YNNKEL come from the germline V gene (reference sequence). The CDR3 length is 17 residues. DNA of the CDR3: TGTGCCAGCAGCCAGGAATACGGCGGGGGGGCGGAGAACATTCAGTACTTC. Amino acids: CASSQEYGGGAENIQYF.

The chain combines TRBV7-9 with TRBJ1-1, with 7 bases fitting TRBD1. Germline assignment: CDR1 SEHNR and CDR2 FQNEAQ (reference sequence). Germline trimming cut 5 bases from V and 4 bases from J; bases unmatched to any gene: 7. The CDR3 loop spans 14 amino acids. CDR3 DNA sequence: TGTGCCAGCAGCAACCCACAGGGGAGCACTGAAGCTTTCTTT. As protein: CASSNPQGSTEAFF.

The CDR3 loop is CASSSPGGYEQYF. The CDR3, as DNA: TGTGCCAGCAGTTCGCCGGGAGGCTACGAGCAGTACTTC. V usage is TRBV6-6 and J usage is TRBJ2-7; 7 nucleotides align to TRBD2. The trim removed 4 bases at V and 3 bases at J, leaving 3 bases unmatched. The germline V gene encodes CDR1 MNHNY and CDR2 SVGAGI (reference sequence). The CDR3 has 13 amino acids.

The V call is TRBV7-2, the J call TRBJ2-3; TRBD2 might be the D (5 bases). Per germline, CDR1 SGHTA and CDR2 FQGNSA. V gave up 5 bases and J gave up 9 bases, with 12 bases separating them. This CDR3 comprises 12 residues. The CDR3 is CASSLARGTQYF. The CDR3 DNA sequence: TGTGCCAGCAGCCTTGCCCGCGGGACGCAGTATTTT.

This rearrangement joins TRBV11-3 to TRBJ2-1, with D possibly being TRBD1 (6 bases). The CDR3 covers 18 residues. Trimming left V 5 bases short and J 0 bases short, with 20 bases between. The germline gives CDR1 SGHNT, CDR2 YENEEA. DNA of the CDR3: TGTGCCAGCAGCCGCCCTCCGGGACATTCTGTCTCCTACAATGAGCAGTTCTTC. It encodes CASSRPPGHSVSYNEQFF.

V is TRBV5-4 and J is TRBJ2-3; 14 bases map to TRBD2. CDR1 is SGHNT, CDR2 YYREEE, per germline (reference sequence). The CDR3 is made up of 16 amino acids. V trimming: 4 bases; J trimming: 7 bases; junction bases outside the gene matches: 8. The CDR3 region is CASSDRLAGGPYTQYF. CDR3 nucleotide sequence: TGTGCCAGCAGCGATAGACTAGCGGGAGGGCCTTATACGCAGTATTTT.

This chain joins TRBV11-3 and TRBJ1-2; unclear D gene. V lost 4 bases and J 0 bases, leaving 6 bases between the germline ends. The CDR3 is 13 amino acids. Germline V gene lookup returns CDR1 SGHNT and CDR2 YENEEA. The CDR3 protein is CASSSGANYGYTF. The DNA for the CDR3 is TGTGCCAGCAGCTCGGGCGCTAACTATGGCTACACCTTC.

The rearrangement uses TRBV7-4 and TRBJ2-7; perhaps TRBD2 as D (5 bases). Trimming took 1 base from V and 2 from J, leaving 18 bases between them. This CDR3 has 17 amino acids. Per the germline V gene, CDR1 is SGHVT and CDR2 is SQSDAQ. CDR3 nucleotides: TGTGCCAGCAGCTTAGAGGCTAGCCGGGAATCGCCCTACGAGCAGTACTTC. This gives the protein CASSLEASRESPYEQYF. The variable domain in full, with the rest retrieved from reference TRBV7-4 and TRBJ2-7, is GAGVSQSPRYKVAKRGRDVALRCDSISGHVTLYWYRQTLGQGSEVLTYSQSDAQRDKSGRPSGRFSAERPERSVSTLKIQRTEQGDSAVYLCASSLEASRESPYEQYFGPGTRLTVT.

This sequence joins TRBV4-2 and TRBJ1-4; D is ambiguous. Per germline, CDR1 LGHNA and CDR2 YNFKEQ. The CDR3 sequence is 15 residues long. Trimming removed 0 bases from V and 4 bases from J, with 9 bases in between. CDR3: CASSQDVVINEKLFF. The CDR3, as DNA: TGTGCCAGCAGCCAAGATGTCGTAATTAATGAAAAACTGTTTTTT.

The CDR3 reads CASGLVVGSGQETQYF. CDR3 bases: TGTGCTAGTGGTTTGGTAGTGGGGTCGGGCCAAGAGACCCAGTACTTC. This sequence joins TRBV12-5 and TRBJ2-5, with D uncertain. Trimming took 0 bases from V and 1 from J, leaving 12 bases between them. Germline V gene sequence: CDR1 LGHNT, CDR2 FRNRAP. This CDR3 region has 16 residues.

The gene calls are TRBV19 and TRBJ2-7; 8 positions agree with TRBD1. J was trimmed by 2 bases and V by 5 bases; bases with no gene match: 8. This CDR3 has 15 residues. Germline V gene lookup returns CDR1 LNHDA and CDR2 SQIVND (reference sequence). The CDR3 is CASSSRQGFAYEQYF. In DNA, the CDR3 is TGTGCCAGTAGTTCGCGACAGGGGTTCGCCTACGAGCAGTACTTC. Variable domain in full (rest from reference TRBV19 and TRBJ2-7): DGGITQSPKYLFRKEGQNVTLSCEQNLNHDAMYWYRQDPGQGLRLIYYSQIVNDFQKGDIAEGYSVSREKKESFPLTVTSAQKNPTAFYLCASSSRQGFAYEQYFGPGTRLTVT.